The T cell receptor (beta chain) under discussion was sequenced for a study of vaccination and CD4 T cells after COVID-19. About the study: Post-COVID draws followed diagnosis by a median roughly 100 days (range 35 to 161).

Treatment described: approximately 9-day PBMC culture with coronavirus spike peptide pools or control peptides (ViraFEST assay). This clonotype was picked up a small number of times. Its antigen is not known. Germline V gives CDR1 SEHNR, CDR2 FQNEAQ (reference sequence). The CDR3 is 12 residues long. The V end lost 2 bases, the J end lost 10 bases, and 11 bases lay between the germline ends. An Oncomine TCR Beta short-read assay was used to sequence the DNA from cultured CD4+ T cells. Genomic DNA was isolated from cultured CD4+ T cells. TCRdb processed the PCR reads anew with MiXCR; each CDR3 protein has one entry. The sample carries 22,000 or so distinct CDR3 sequences, 32% recorded once.

The chain combines TRBV7-9 with TRBJ2-5; maybe TRBD2 (6 bases). This TCR derives from a human donor with COVID-19. Source material: cultured CD4+ T cells from blood. The CDR3 nucleotides read TGTGCCAGCAGCTTACTTCGGGGGAACCAGTACTTC. Encoded protein: CASSLLRGNQYF. Combining the CDR3 with reference TRBV7-9 and TRBJ2-5 gives the whole variable domain DTGVSQNPRHKITKRGQNVTFRCDPISEHNRLYWYRQTLGQGPEFLTYFQNEAQLEKSRLLSDRFSAERPKGSFSTLEIQRTEQGDSAMYLCASSLLRGNQYFGPGTRLLVL.